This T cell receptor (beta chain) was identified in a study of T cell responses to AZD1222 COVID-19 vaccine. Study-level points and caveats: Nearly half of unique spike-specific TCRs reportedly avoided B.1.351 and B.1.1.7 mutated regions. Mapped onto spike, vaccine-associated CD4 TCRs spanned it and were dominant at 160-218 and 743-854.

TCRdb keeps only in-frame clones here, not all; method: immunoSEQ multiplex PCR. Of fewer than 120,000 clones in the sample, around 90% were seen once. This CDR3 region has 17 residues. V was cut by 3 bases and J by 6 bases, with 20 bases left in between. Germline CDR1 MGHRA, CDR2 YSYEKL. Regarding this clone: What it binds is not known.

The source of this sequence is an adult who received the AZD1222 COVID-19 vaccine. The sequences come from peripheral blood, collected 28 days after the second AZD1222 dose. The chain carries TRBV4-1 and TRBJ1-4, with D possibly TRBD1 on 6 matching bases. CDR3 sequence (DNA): TGCGCCAGCAGCCACCCCGCGAAGAGGGGGGACGATGAAAAACTGTTTTTT. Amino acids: CASSHPAKRGDDEKLFF.